This T cell receptor beta chain was recorded in a study of blood T cell repertoires in COVID-19. Germline V CDR1 and CDR2: LGHDT, YNNKEL (reference sequence). CDR3 length: 14 residues. Germline trimming cut 3 bases from V and 5 bases from J; bases unmatched to any gene: 6. Generated by immunoSEQ multiplex PCR, the TCRdb table keeps only in-frame clones and is missing some. The sample carries 390,000 or so clones, 70% to 90% recorded once. The chain uses TRBV3-1 (or the pseudogene TRBV3-2) and TRBJ2-5, with 7 bases matching TRBD2. The sequence was collected from a woman in her 30s with COVID-19, enrolled during active disease. Sequenced input: peripheral blood. The CDR3 loop is CASSQNGLGETQYF. The CDR3 DNA reads as TGTGCCAGCAGCCAGAATGGACTAGGCGAGACCCAGTACTTC.